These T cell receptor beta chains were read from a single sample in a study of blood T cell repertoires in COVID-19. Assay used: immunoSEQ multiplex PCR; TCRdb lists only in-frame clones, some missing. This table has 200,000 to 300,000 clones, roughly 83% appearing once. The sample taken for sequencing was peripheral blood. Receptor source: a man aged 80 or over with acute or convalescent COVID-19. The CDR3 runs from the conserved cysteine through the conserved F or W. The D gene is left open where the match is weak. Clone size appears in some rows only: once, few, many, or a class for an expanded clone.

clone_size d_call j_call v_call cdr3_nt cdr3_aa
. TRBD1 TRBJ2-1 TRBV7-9 TGTGCCAGCAGCTCCGTACAGGGGGCGGACAATGAGCAGTTCTTC CASSSVQGADNEQFF
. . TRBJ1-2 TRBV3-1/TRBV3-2 TGTGCCAGCAGCTCCTCGAGCGGCTACACCTTC CASSSSSGYTF
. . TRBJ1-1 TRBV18 TGTGCCAGCTCACCAAAGGCGGGGGGCACTGAAGCTTTCTTT CASSPKAGGTEAFF
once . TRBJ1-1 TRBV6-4 TGTGCCAGCAGTTCCGACAGCTGGGGCACTGAAGCTTTCTTT CASSSDSWGTEAFF
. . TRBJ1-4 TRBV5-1 TGCGCCAGCCGAAACCTAATGACAGGCCCAACTAATGAAAAACTGTTTTTT CASRNLMTGPTNEKLFF
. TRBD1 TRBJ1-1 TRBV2 TGTGCCAGCAGTGTTATGACAGGGGCCTTGAACACTGAAGCTTTCTTT CASSVMTGALNTEAFF
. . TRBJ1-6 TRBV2 TGTGCCAGCAGTGAAATGGGAGTAGGAGATAATTCACCCCTCCACTTT CASSEMGVGDNSPLHF
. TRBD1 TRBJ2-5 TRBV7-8 TGTGCCAGCAGCCCAGACAGGGTAGAGACCCAGTACTTC CASSPDRVETQYF
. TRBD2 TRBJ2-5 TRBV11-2 TGTGCCAGCAGCTTAGCTGGACTAGTTCTCTCCCAGTACTTC CASSLAGLVLSQYF
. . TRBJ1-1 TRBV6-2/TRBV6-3 TGTGCCAGCAGCCAATATACCGGGATCGGGACTGAAGCTTTCTTT CASSQYTGIGTEAFF
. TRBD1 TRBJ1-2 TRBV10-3 TGTGCCATCAGCCCGGACAGGGGGTTCGTCGGCTACACCTTC CAISPDRGFVGYTF
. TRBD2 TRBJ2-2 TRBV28 TGTGCCAGCAGTTTAAGAGCGGGGGTCGGGAACACCGGGGAGCTGTTTTTT CASSLRAGVGNTGELFF
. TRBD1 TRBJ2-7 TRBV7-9 TGTGCCAGCAGCTTTACAGGGGGCGGGCAGTACTTC CASSFTGGGQYF
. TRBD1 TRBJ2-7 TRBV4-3 TGCGCCAGCAGCCAATCGCGGACAGGGGGGTACGAGCAGTACTTC CASSQSRTGGYEQYF
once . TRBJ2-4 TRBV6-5 TGTGCCAGCAGTTATCGGGGGGCCAACACGGAAAACATTCAGTACTTC CASSYRGANTENIQYF
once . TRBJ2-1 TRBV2 TGTGCCAGCACCTCAGGACAGAACTACAATGAGCAGTTCTTC CASTSGQNYNEQFF
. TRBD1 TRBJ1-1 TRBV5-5 TGTGCCAGCAGCGAAGATGGGACAGGGGGCTTCGGGGGCACTGAAGCTTTCTTT CASSEDGTGGFGGTEAFF
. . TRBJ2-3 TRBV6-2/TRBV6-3 TGTGCCAGCAGCCCCGCCGGGACTCCCGACACAGATACGCAGTATTTT CASSPAGTPDTDTQYF
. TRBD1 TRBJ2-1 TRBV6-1 TGTGCCAGCCGGGACAGGGGCTACAATGAGCAGTTCTTC CASRDRGYNEQFF
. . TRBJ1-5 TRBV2 TGTGCCAGCAGGCAGGGATCTAGCAATCAGCCCCAGCATTTT CASRQGSSNQPQHF
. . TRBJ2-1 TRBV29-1 TGCAGCGTTGAAAAGAGCGGTAATGAGCAGTTCTTC CSVEKSGNEQFF
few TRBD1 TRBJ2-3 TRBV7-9 TGTGCCAGCAGCCGGACAGGTGGGACGCAGTATTTT CASSRTGGTQYF
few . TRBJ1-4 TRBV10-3 TGTGCCAGCGGGGGAGGGGTCAATGAAAAACTGTTTTTT CASGGGVNEKLFF
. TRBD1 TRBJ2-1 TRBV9 TGTGCCAGCAGCGCGTCCAGACAGGGCCATGAGCAGTTCTTC CASSASRQGHEQFF
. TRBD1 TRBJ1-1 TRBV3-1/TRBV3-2 TGTGCCAGCAGCCATGCGGACAGGGAAAATGAAGCTTTCTTT CASSHADRENEAFF
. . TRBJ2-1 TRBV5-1 TGCGCCAGCAGCGGGCAAAGCTCCTACAATGAGCAGTTCTTC CASSGQSSYNEQFF
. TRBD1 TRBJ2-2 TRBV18 TGTGCCAGCTCACCAGGGACAGCCTATACCGGGGAGCTGTTTTTT CASSPGTAYTGELFF
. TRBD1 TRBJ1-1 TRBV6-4 TGTGCCAGCAGTGGACAGGGGATGAACACTGAAGCTTTCTTT CASSGQGMNTEAFF
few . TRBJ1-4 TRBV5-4 TGTGCCAGCAGCTTGGGACAGAATGAAAAACTGTTTTTT CASSLGQNEKLFF
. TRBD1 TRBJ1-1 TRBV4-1 TGCGCCAGCAGCCTTGCCCCCCCCGGGACAGGGGCGAACACTGAAGCTTTCTTT CASSLAPPGTGANTEAFF
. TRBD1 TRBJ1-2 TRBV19 TGTGCCAGTAGTCACGGGGACAGGGCGAGTAACTATGGCTACACCTTC CASSHGDRASNYGYTF
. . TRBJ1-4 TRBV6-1 TGTGCCAGCAGTGATGGGGGGGTGCCCTATGAAAAACTGTTTTTT CASSDGGVPYEKLFF
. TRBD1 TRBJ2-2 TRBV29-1 TGCAGCGTTGGGGGGACAGTGGGGACCGGGGAGCTGTTTTTT CSVGGTVGTGELFF